The 10 T cell receptor beta chains below all came from one sample that was sequenced in a study of cytomegalovirus exposure and HLA in healthy donors. A multiplex PCR was run with 60 Vbeta primers and 13 Jbeta primers. Repertoires were generated with immunoSEQ multiplex PCR, while TCRdb's copy carries only in-frame clones and drops some. The sample records about 260,000 clones, about 75% being singletons. The sample taken for sequencing was PBMCs. The receptors shown here come from a female donor in good health and CMV-seronegative.

The chain couples TRBV6-1 to TRBJ2-2; a weak D match, TRBD1 (6 bases). The germline CDR1 and CDR2 sequences are MNHNS and SASEGT. The ends were cut back, 3 bases at V and 5 bases at J, with 13 bases in the middle. The CDR3 covers 15 residues. CDR3 nucleotides: TGTGCCAGCAGTGATCACAGGGTGGAAACCGGGGAGCTGTTTTTT. This codes for CASSDHRVETGELFF.

The CDR3 loop is CASSSWGLAGGNEQFF. The CDR3 DNA reads TGTGCCAGCAGCTCATGGGGACTAGCGGGAGGCAATGAGCAGTTCTTC. The rearrangement joins TRBV7-9 to TRBJ2-1; 15 positions agree with TRBD2. V trimming: 4 bases; J trimming: 6 bases; junction bases outside the gene matches: 4. The CDR3 totals 16 residues. Germline loops: CDR1 SEHNR, CDR2 FQNEAQ (reference sequence).

This clone was recorded only once. This chain uses TRBV4-1 with TRBJ2-1, with TRBD2 as a possible D gene (6 bases). V dropped 4 bases and J dropped 1 base, with 17 bases sitting between them. The CDR3 runs to 17 residues. Germline V gives CDR1 MGHRA, CDR2 YSYEKL. The CDR3: CASSLEPSATSYNEQFF. CDR3 sequence (DNA): TGCGCCAGCAGCCTAGAACCTAGCGCGACATCCTACAATGAGCAGTTCTTC.

The CDR3 loop reads CASSFPRTNEKLFF. In DNA, the CDR3 is TGTGCCAGCAGTTTCCCCAGAACTAATGAAAAACTGTTTTTT. The genes are TRBV28 and TRBJ1-4; D is unresolved. There are 14 residues in the CDR3. Germline V gene data show CDR1 as MDHEN and CDR2 as SYDVKM. The V end lost 3 bases, the J end lost 1 base, and 6 bases lay between the germline ends.

The sample holds a few counts of this clone. The same CDR3 also results from other DNA sequences found in this sample. The chain recombines TRBV5-1 with TRBJ2-7; 14 positions agree with TRBD2. Germline trimming cut 0 bases from V and 3 bases from J; bases unmatched to any gene: 2. Germline lookup yields CDR1 SGHRS and CDR2 YFSETQ. There are 16 residues in the CDR3. The CDR3 is CASSLAGTSGSYEQYF. The DNA for the CDR3 is TGCGCCAGCAGCTTGGCCGGGACTAGCGGGAGCTACGAGCAGTACTTC.

V usage is TRBV14 and J usage is TRBJ1-1; D possibly corresponds to TRBD1 (6 bases). Germline V gives CDR1 SGHDN, CDR2 FVKESK. Trimming removed 6 bases from V and 6 bases from J, with 14 bases in between. The CDR3 extends over 13 amino acids. Written as DNA, the CDR3 is TGTGCCAGCAGAGTCAGGGGATCGGCTGAAGCTTTCTTT. Protein product: CASRVRGSAEAFF.

The chain couples TRBV30 to TRBJ1-2; D may be TRBD1 (6 bases). With 5 bases removed from V and 4 bases from J, the gap between germline ends came to 11 bases. There are 12 residues in the CDR3. Germline V gene lookup returns CDR1 GTSNPN and CDR2 SVGIG (reference sequence). The CDR3 protein is CAWAGDRYGYTF. The CDR3 DNA reads TGTGCCTGGGCAGGGGATCGCTATGGCTACACCTTC.

The CDR3, as DNA: TGCGCCAGCAGAGCCAGCCCAGCGGGGGCCAACGTCCTGACTTTC. Translated, it gives CASRASPAGANVLTF. The genes are TRBV4-1 and TRBJ2-6, with unresolved D. The CDR3 contains 15 residues. Germline CDR1 and CDR2: MGHRA and YSYEKL. Trimming cost V 6 bases and J 4 bases, with 13 bases left between them.

This clone has more than one count but fewer than ten. The chain couples TRBV12-5 to TRBJ2-2; TRBD1 matches 9 bases. Germline CDR1 reads LGHNT; CDR2 reads FRNRAP. The V gene end was trimmed by 7 bases and the J gene end by 4 bases; junction bases not matched to a gene: 7. The CDR3 length is 15 residues. The CDR3 coding sequence is TGTGCTAGTGCCCGGGGACAGGGTCGCACCGGGGAGCTGTTTTTT. Protein sequence: CASARGQGRTGELFF.

The chain couples TRBV9 to TRBJ1-1, with 8 bases fitting TRBD1. The length of the CDR3 is 12 residues. Unmatched junction bases numbered 6, after V lost 3 bases and J lost 11 bases. Germline CDR1 reads SGDLS; CDR2 reads YYNGEE. In DNA form, the CDR3 reads TGTGCCAGCAGCGGATCGGGACAGGTGGCTTTCTTT. This sequence encodes CASSGSGQVAFF.